Each of the 25 T cell receptor beta chains below was sequenced from the same sample in a study of tumor-infiltrating lymphocytes in localized non-small cell lung cancer. Method: immunoSEQ multiplex PCR; TCRdb's copy keeps in-frame clones and lacks some. The data hold roughly 15,000 clones, with about 64% observed a single time. Sequenced sample: uninvolved lung tissue not adjacent to the tumor. The receptors originated from a human donor with non-small cell lung cancer.

This clone is large by share. The CDR3 loop is CASSQDQNTEAFF. The CDR3 bases are TGTGCCAGCAGCCAAGATCAGAACACTGAAGCTTTCTTT. The chain uses TRBV14 and TRBJ1-1; the D is unclear. The CDR3 extends over 13 amino acids. Germline V gene sequence: CDR1 SGHDN, CDR2 FVKESK. Trimming stripped 0 bases from V and 1 base from J, with 3 bases between.

The chain couples TRBV6-1 to TRBJ1-2; D unresolved. The CDR3 has 15 residues. Germline CDR1 MNHNS, CDR2 SASEGT. V was cut by 6 bases and J by 4 bases, with 18 bases left in between. The CDR3 reads CASSPAHTGIYGYTF. DNA for the CDR3: TGTGCCAGCAGCCCTGCCCACACGGGAATCTATGGCTACACCTTC.

This clone showed up just a few times. The chain recombines TRBV28 with TRBJ2-4; D may correspond to TRBD1 or TRBD2 (6 bases each). With 6 bases removed from V and 0 bases from J, the gap between germline ends came to 12 bases. The CDR3 contains 15 residues. Germline V gives CDR1 MDHEN, CDR2 SYDVKM. CDR3 sequence: CASSTGAVAKNIQYF. The CDR3 DNA is TGTGCCAGCAGCACGGGGGCTGTAGCCAAAAACATTCAGTACTTC.

CDR3 DNA: TGTGCCAGCAGCTCCGGGACTAGCGGAGAGACCCAGTACTTC. This sequence encodes CASSSGTSGETQYF. The genes are TRBV7-2 and TRBJ2-5, with 11 positions matching TRBD2. The J segment lost 4 bases and the V segment lost 4 bases, leaving 2 bases of the junction unmatched. Germline V CDR1 and CDR2: SGHTA, FQGNSA. The CDR3 covers 14 residues.

This clone was recorded only once. The CDR3 protein is CASRPGQGRGYTF. The CDR3 DNA reads TGTGCCAGCAGACCTGGTCAGGGTCGGGGCTACACCTTC. The chain combines TRBV2 with TRBJ1-2; possible D gene TRBD1, 5 bases. Trimming removed 6 bases from V and 8 bases from J, with 16 bases in between. Germline CDR1 reads SNHLY; CDR2 reads FYNNEI. This CDR3 has 13 amino acids.

There are a few counts of this clone. The chain uses TRBV19 and TRBJ2-2; D possibly uses TRBD1 or TRBD2 (5 bases each). The CDR3 is 15 residues long. Germline values: CDR1 LNHDA, CDR2 SQIVND (reference sequence). V was cut by 7 bases and J by 1 base, with 13 bases left in between. The CDR3 protein is CASKRGSWNTGELFF. CDR3 coding DNA: TGTGCCAGTAAACGGGGCAGCTGGAACACCGGGGAGCTGTTTTTT.

In its sample, this clone was seen a few times. The chain has TRBV7-7 and TRBJ2-5; the D gene is possibly TRBD1 (8 bases). The V and J ends lost 6 bases and 5 bases respectively, with 13 bases between them. Germline V gene sequence: CDR1 SSHAT, CDR2 FNYEAQ (reference sequence). There are 13 residues in the CDR3. CDR3 amino acids: CASSPQGGETQYF. In DNA, the CDR3 is TGTGCCAGCAGTCCACAGGGGGGGGAGACCCAGTACTTC.

This clone was detected once. The CDR3 nucleotides are TGCAGCGTTGAGAGGGGGCTCGGGGAGACCCAGTACTTC. It translates to CSVERGLGETQYF. The chain links TRBV29-1 to TRBJ2-5, with 7 bases that match TRBD1. Germline CDR1 SQVTM, CDR2 ANQGSEA. The V gene end was trimmed by 3 bases and the J gene end by 5 bases; junction bases not matched to a gene: 6. There are 13 residues in the CDR3.

This clone was found a few times. V is TRBV19 and J is TRBJ2-2; 9 nucleotides agree with TRBD1. The germline V gene has CDR1 LNHDA and CDR2 SQIVND (reference sequence). The CDR3 totals 19 residues. With 5 bases clipped from V and 3 bases from J, the junction kept 16 bases outside the gene matches. The CDR3 loop reads CASSFEGQGILGDTGELFF. The CDR3 DNA is TGTGCCAGTAGTTTCGAGGGACAGGGTATCTTGGGGGACACCGGGGAGCTGTTTTTT.

V and J are TRBV6-4 and TRBJ2-1; D call uncertain. Trimming cost V 0 bases and J 3 bases, with 3 bases left between them. The CDR3 totals 13 residues. The germline CDR1 and CDR2 sequences are MRHNA and SNTAGT. The CDR3 DNA reads as TGTGCCAGCAGTGACTCGGACTACAATGAGCAGTTCTTC. It yields the protein CASSDSDYNEQFF.

The chain links TRBV9 to TRBJ2-3; TRBD1 is a possible D gene (6 bases). V dropped 2 bases and J dropped 4 bases, with 11 bases sitting between them. Germline assignment: CDR1 SGDLS and CDR2 YYNGEE. The CDR3 consists of 14 residues. CDR3 region: CASSVIGGSDTQYF. The CDR3 nucleotides read TGTGCCAGCAGCGTGATAGGGGGTTCAGATACGCAGTATTTT.

The rearrangement links TRBV10-3 to TRBJ1-1; 8 positions match TRBD1. V was clipped by 6 bases and J by 0 bases; unmatched bases: 3. The germline CDR1 and CDR2 sequences are ENHRY and SYGVKD. This CDR3 spans 14 amino acids. The DNA for the CDR3 is TGTGCCATCAGGAGACAGGGGTTGAACACTGAAGCTTTCTTT. Protein sequence: CAIRRQGLNTEAFF.

This clone was detected once. The chain employs TRBV6-6 and TRBJ2-7, with D tentatively TRBD2 (7 bases). V lost 0 bases and J 2 bases, leaving 14 bases between the germline ends. The CDR3 totals 16 residues. Germline V gene lookup returns CDR1 MNHNY and CDR2 SVGAGI (reference sequence). CDR3 DNA sequence: TGTGCCAGCAGTTACTCGGGGGGGCAGGGGCCCTACGAGCAGTACGTC. Translated: CASSYSGGQGPYEQYV.

The chain is built from TRBV7-9 and TRBJ1-1; tentative D call: TRBD1 (6 bases). Looked up from germline, CDR1 is SEHNR and CDR2 is FQNEAQ (reference sequence). The CDR3 runs to 13 residues. V lost 7 bases, J lost 10 bases, and 19 bases lay in between. The CDR3 here is CASNRKSEGGAFF. Written as DNA, the CDR3 is TGTGCCAGCAACCGAAAATCCGAAGGGGGAGCTTTCTTT.

The CDR3 region is CASSKGTAPYEQYF. Written as DNA, the CDR3 is TGTGCCAGCAGCAAAGGGACAGCCCCCTACGAGCAGTACTTC. This chain uses TRBV28 with TRBJ2-7; 7 nucleotides line up with TRBD1. The germline V gene encodes CDR1 MDHEN and CDR2 SYDVKM. The CDR3 has 14 residues. Trimming at V came to 6 bases and at J to 2 bases, leaving 7 bases not matched to a gene.

The V gene is TRBV7-9, the J gene TRBJ2-1; 13 bases align to TRBD2. CDR3 length: 19 residues. Trimming cost V 5 bases and J 0 bases; bases outside gene matches: 10. From germline, CDR1 is SEHNR and CDR2 FQNEAQ (reference sequence). CDR3 nucleotides: TGTGCCAGCAGCCATAGGACTAGCGGGGGCATATTCTCCTACAATGAGCAGTTCTTC. Translation gives CASSHRTSGGIFSYNEQFF.

The rearrangement joins TRBV19 to TRBJ1-4; TRBD1 matches 11 bases. CDR1 LNHDA and CDR2 SQIVND come from the germline V gene (reference sequence). J was trimmed by 8 bases and V by 2 bases; bases with no gene match: 10. The CDR3 is made up of 17 amino acids. CDR3 bases: TGTGCCAGTAGTATAAACTATGCGGGACAGGGGGTCGAAAAACTGTTTTTT. Protein: CASSINYAGQGVEKLFF.

J is TRBJ2-3 and V is TRBV4-1; no clear D. V gave up 0 bases and J gave up 8 bases, with 9 bases separating them. The CDR3 is 13 amino acids. The germline V gene has CDR1 MGHRA and CDR2 YSYEKL. The CDR3 sequence: CASSQDDTRTQYF. The CDR3 coding sequence is TGCGCCAGCAGCCAAGATGACACCCGTACGCAGTATTTT.

The chain carries TRBV28 and TRBJ2-3; 14 bases match TRBD2. This CDR3 region has 16 residues. Per germline, CDR1 MDHEN and CDR2 SYDVKM. The ends lost 5 bases at V and 8 bases at J; junction bases unmatched: 9. This chain's CDR3 is CASSPGLAGESVTQYF. The CDR3 nucleotides are TGTGCCAGCAGTCCGGGACTAGCGGGAGAGAGTGTTACGCAGTATTTT.

The chain is built from TRBV6-1 and TRBJ2-7; tentative D call: TRBD2 (6 bases). Germline V gene data show CDR1 as MNHNS and CDR2 as SASEGT. V dropped 6 bases and J dropped 4 bases, with 13 bases sitting between them. The CDR3 runs 13 residues. The CDR3 nucleotides read TGTGCCAGCAGCTCTTTAAGCGGGTACGAGCAGTACGTC. Its translation: CASSSLSGYEQYV.

Comments on this clone: In the same sample, other DNA sequences code for this CDR3. J is TRBJ1-2 and V is TRBV29-1; D not certain. CDR1 SQVTM and CDR2 ANQGSEA come from the germline V gene. V was pared by 2 bases and J by 0 bases, with 1 base between. The CDR3 is 11 residues long. CDR3 protein: CSVESNYGYTF. The CDR3, as DNA: TGCAGCGTTGAATCTAACTATGGCTACACCTTC.

The chain uses TRBV7-2 and TRBJ2-7, with 8 bases identical to TRBD2. This CDR3 is built from 14 residues. Germline CDR1 is SGHTA and CDR2 is FQGNSA. The trim removed 2 bases at V and 6 bases at J, leaving 6 bases unmatched. The CDR3 bases are TGTGCCAGCAGCTTAACGGGAGGGCCGGGCGAGCAGTACTTC. Translation: CASSLTGGPGEQYF. The full variable domain, its missing parts supplied by reference TRBV7-2 and TRBJ2-7, is GAGVSQSPSNKVTEKGKDVELRCDPISGHTALYWYRQSLGQGLEFLIYFQGNSAPDKSGLPSDRFSAERTGGSVSTLTIQRTQQEDSAVYLCASSLTGGPGEQYFGPGTRLTVT.

This clone was seen only a few times. This sequence joins TRBV19 and TRBJ1-2, with 7 bases matching TRBD1. The CDR3 totals 14 residues. The germline gives CDR1 LNHDA, CDR2 SQIVND (reference sequence). V lost 2 bases and J lost 2; bases outside the gene matches: 2. The CDR3 coding sequence is TGTGCCAGTAGTATACGACAGGGAAACTATGGCTACACCTTC. It is translated as CASSIRQGNYGYTF. Variable domain in full (rest from reference TRBV19 and TRBJ1-2): DGGITQSPKYLFRKEGQNVTLSCEQNLNHDAMYWYRQDPGQGLRLIYYSQIVNDFQKGDIAEGYSVSREKKESFPLTVTSAQKNPTAFYLCASSIRQGNYGYTFGSGTRLTVV.

The gene calls are TRBV5-1 and TRBJ1-2; 8 positions match TRBD1. There are 14 residues in the CDR3. Germline CDR1 is SGHRS and CDR2 is YFSETQ. V was pared by 4 bases and J by 6 bases, with 8 bases of the junction left unmatched. In DNA form, the CDR3 reads TGCGCCAGCAGCCGAGTGACAGGGGTAAATGGCTACACCTTC. Encoded protein: CASSRVTGVNGYTF.

The count of this clone is one. This rearrangement joins TRBV11-2 to TRBJ2-3, with 13 bases fitting TRBD2. CDR3 length: 17 amino acids. Germline CDR1 is SGHAT and CDR2 is FQNNGV. V lost 4 bases and J lost 2; bases outside the gene matches: 6. The CDR3 is CASSSRLAGGLTDTQYF. Here the CDR3 DNA reads TGTGCCAGCAGCTCCCGACTAGCGGGGGGCCTCACAGATACGCAGTATTTT.